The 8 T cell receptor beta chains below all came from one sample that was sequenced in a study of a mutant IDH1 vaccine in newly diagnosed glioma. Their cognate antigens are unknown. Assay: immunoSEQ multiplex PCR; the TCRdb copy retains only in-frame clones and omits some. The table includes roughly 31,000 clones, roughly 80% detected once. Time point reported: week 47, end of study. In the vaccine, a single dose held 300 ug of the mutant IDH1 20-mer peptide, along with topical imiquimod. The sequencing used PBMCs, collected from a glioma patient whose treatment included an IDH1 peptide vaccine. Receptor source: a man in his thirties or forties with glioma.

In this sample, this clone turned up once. This chain's CDR3 is CASSLDTYGNTEAFF. The CDR3 DNA reads as TGTGCCAGCAGCTTGGATACGTACGGGAACACTGAAGCTTTCTTT. The V call is TRBV5-4, the J call TRBJ1-1, with no clear D. This CDR3 region has 15 residues. V lost 0 bases to trimming and J lost 1 base, with 10 bases between them. Germline CDR1 SGHNT, CDR2 YYREEE (reference sequence).

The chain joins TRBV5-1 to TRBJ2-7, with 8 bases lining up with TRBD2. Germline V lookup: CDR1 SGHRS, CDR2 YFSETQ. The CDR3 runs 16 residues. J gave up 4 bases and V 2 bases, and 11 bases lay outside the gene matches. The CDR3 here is CASSLMTSGGPYEQYF. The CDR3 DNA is TGCGCCAGCAGCTTAATGACTTCGGGGGGGCCGTACGAGCAGTACTTC.

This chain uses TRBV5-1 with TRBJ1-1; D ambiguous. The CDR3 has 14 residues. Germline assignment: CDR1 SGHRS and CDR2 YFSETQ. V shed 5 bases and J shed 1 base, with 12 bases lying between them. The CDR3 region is CASSLTAGNTEAFF. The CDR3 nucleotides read TGCGCCAGCAGTTTGACGGCCGGGAACACTGAAGCTTTCTTT.

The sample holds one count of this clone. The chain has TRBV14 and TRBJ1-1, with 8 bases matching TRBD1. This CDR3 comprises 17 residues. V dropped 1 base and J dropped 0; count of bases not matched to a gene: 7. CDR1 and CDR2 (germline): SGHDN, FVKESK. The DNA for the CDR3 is TGTGCCAGCAGCCAAGGCGACAGGGGTCCTATGAACACTGAAGCTTTCTTT. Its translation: CASSQGDRGPMNTEAFF.

DNA of the CDR3: TGTGCCACCAGCAGTCCCTTAGCGGGGGCATTAGAGACCCAGTACTTC. Residues: CATSSPLAGALETQYF. The chain recombines TRBV15 with TRBJ2-5; 9 nucleotides match TRBD2. The germline V gene has CDR1 LNHNV and CDR2 YYDKDF (reference sequence). The CDR3 covers 16 residues. Losses at the gene ends were 3 bases for V and 4 bases for J; bases not matched to a gene: 9.

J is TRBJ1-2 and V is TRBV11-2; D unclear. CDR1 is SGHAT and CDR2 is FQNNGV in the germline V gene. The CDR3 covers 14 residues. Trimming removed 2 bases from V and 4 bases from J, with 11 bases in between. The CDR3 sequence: CASSLSTEIYGYTF. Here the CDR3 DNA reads TGTGCCAGCAGCTTATCTACAGAAATCTATGGCTACACCTTC.

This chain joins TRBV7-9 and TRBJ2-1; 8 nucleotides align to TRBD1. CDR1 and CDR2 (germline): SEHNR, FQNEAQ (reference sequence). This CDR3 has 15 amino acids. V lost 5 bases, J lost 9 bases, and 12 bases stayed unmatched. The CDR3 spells CASSMDRERRSEQFF. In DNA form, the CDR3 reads TGTGCCAGCAGCATGGACAGGGAGCGCCGGAGTGAGCAGTTCTTC.

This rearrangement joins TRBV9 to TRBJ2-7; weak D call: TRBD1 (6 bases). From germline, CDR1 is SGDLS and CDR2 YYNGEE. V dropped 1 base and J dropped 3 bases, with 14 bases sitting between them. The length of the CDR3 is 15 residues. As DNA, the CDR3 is TGTGCCAGCAGCGTAAGAGGGACACAAAACTACGAGCAGTACTTC. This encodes CASSVRGTQNYEQYF.